This is a list of T cell receptor beta chains from one sample in a study of blood T cell repertoires in COVID-19. Clones were sequenced by immunoSEQ multiplex PCR, and TCRdb holds only the in-frame ones, with some missing. The repertoire holds roughly 60,000 clones, with around 84% as singletons. The sample comprised peripheral blood. These receptors all come from a woman aged 60-75 years with acute or convalescent COVID-19. Each CDR3 is given with its conserved first and last residue. Each record gives: D gene, V gene, CDR3 length, J gene, clone size, CDR3 protein, CDR3 DNA. The D gene is left open where the match is weak. Part of the rows lack a size; the others show once, few, many or a class for expanded clones.

d_gene: .; v_gene: TRBV18; len: 16; j_gene: TRBJ2-5; abundance: .; CDR3aa: CASSPRATWGLETQYF; CDR3nt: TGTGCCAGCTCACCACGGGCCACGTGGGGACTAGAGACCCAGTACTTC
d_gene: .; v_gene: TRBV11-2; len: 14; j_gene: TRBJ1-6; abundance: .; CDR3aa: CASSLDRLSSPLHF; CDR3nt: TGTGCCAGCAGCTTAGACAGGTTAAGTTCACCCCTCCACTTT
d_gene: .; v_gene: TRBV2; len: 13; j_gene: TRBJ1-3; abundance: few; CDR3aa: CASRLGTGETIYF; CDR3nt: TGTGCCAGCAGGCTGGGGACTGGGGAGACCATATATTTT
d_gene: TRBD2; v_gene: TRBV7-9; len: 18; j_gene: TRBJ2-3; abundance: .; CDR3aa: CASSLGGTSGQITDTQYF; CDR3nt: TGTGCCAGCAGCTTAGGTGGGACTAGCGGGCAAATCACAGATACGCAGTATTTT
d_gene: TRBD1; v_gene: TRBV18; len: 18; j_gene: TRBJ1-1; abundance: few; CDR3aa: CASSPTGTGGFGNTEAFF; CDR3nt: TGTGCCAGCTCACCCACCGGGACAGGGGGCTTTGGGAACACTGAAGCTTTCTTT
d_gene: TRBD2; v_gene: TRBV5-1; len: 14; j_gene: TRBJ2-1; abundance: .; CDR3aa: CASSLALAANEQFF; CDR3nt: TGCGCCAGCAGCTTGGCACTAGCGGCCAATGAGCAGTTCTTC
d_gene: .; v_gene: TRBV12-3/TRBV12-4; len: 12; j_gene: TRBJ1-1; abundance: .; CDR3aa: CASSLGEGQAFF; CDR3nt: TGTGCCAGCAGTTTGGGTGAGGGCCAAGCTTTCTTT
d_gene: .; v_gene: TRBV5-8; len: 16; j_gene: TRBJ2-2; abundance: .; CDR3aa: CASSGQAGAGTGELFF; CDR3nt: TGTGCCAGCAGCGGCCAGGCAGGGGCCGGAACCGGGGAGCTGTTTTTT
d_gene: TRBD2; v_gene: TRBV5-8; len: 14; j_gene: TRBJ2-5; abundance: .; CDR3aa: CASSFRDYAETQYF; CDR3nt: TGTGCCAGCAGCTTCCGGGACTATGCGGAGACCCAGTACTTC
d_gene: TRBD1; v_gene: TRBV11-2; len: 15; j_gene: TRBJ1-1; abundance: .; CDR3aa: CASSLGAGGASEAFF; CDR3nt: TGTGCCAGCAGCTTGGGGGCAGGGGGCGCGAGTGAAGCTTTCTTT
d_gene: TRBD1; v_gene: TRBV4-1; len: 16; j_gene: TRBJ1-2; abundance: .; CDR3aa: CASSQEESRGPYGYTF; CDR3nt: TGCGCCAGCAGCCAAGAAGAAAGCAGGGGGCCTTATGGCTACACCTTC
d_gene: .; v_gene: TRBV3-1/TRBV3-2; len: 15; j_gene: TRBJ2-5; abundance: .; CDR3aa: CASSLWVGARETQYF; CDR3nt: TGTGCCAGCAGCCTTTGGGTGGGGGCAAGGGAGACCCAGTACTTC
d_gene: TRBD1; v_gene: TRBV30; len: 14; j_gene: TRBJ1-1; abundance: few; CDR3aa: CAWSARQGWSEAFF; CDR3nt: TGTGCCTGGAGCGCCCGACAGGGGTGGTCTGAAGCTTTCTTT
d_gene: TRBD1; v_gene: TRBV5-1; len: 14; j_gene: TRBJ1-2; abundance: .; CDR3aa: CASSRTGGDYGYTF; CDR3nt: TGCGCCAGCTCCCGGACAGGGGGCGACTATGGCTACACCTTC
d_gene: .; v_gene: TRBV18; len: 14; j_gene: TRBJ2-1; abundance: .; CDR3aa: CASSPLSSSNEQFF; CDR3nt: TGTGCCAGCTCACCACTATCTAGCAGTAATGAGCAGTTCTTC
d_gene: TRBD1; v_gene: TRBV2; len: 16; j_gene: TRBJ2-3; abundance: .; CDR3aa: CASSRGQGTSTDTQYF; CDR3nt: TGTGCCAGCAGTCGAGGACAGGGGACTAGCACAGATACGCAGTATTTT
d_gene: .; v_gene: TRBV18; len: 13; j_gene: TRBJ2-4; abundance: few; CDR3aa: CASSPGAGNIQYF; CDR3nt: TGTGCCAGCTCGCCCGGTGCGGGGAACATTCAGTACTTC
d_gene: .; v_gene: TRBV21-1; len: 16; j_gene: TRBJ1-2; abundance: .; CDR3aa: CASSKNDRRAAYGYTF; CDR3nt: TGTGCCAGCAGCAAAAATGACCGCAGGGCCGCCTATGGCTACACCTTC
d_gene: TRBD2; v_gene: TRBV5-4; len: 14; j_gene: TRBJ2-7; abundance: .; CDR3aa: CASSLRRGGIEQYF; CDR3nt: TGTGCCAGCAGCTTGAGGCGCGGGGGGATCGAGCAGTACTTC
d_gene: .; v_gene: TRBV27; len: 13; j_gene: TRBJ1-1; abundance: .; CDR3aa: CASYRAVNTEAFF; CDR3nt: TGTGCCAGCTACAGGGCAGTGAACACTGAAGCTTTCTTT
d_gene: .; v_gene: TRBV3-1/TRBV3-2; len: 11; j_gene: TRBJ1-3; abundance: few; CDR3aa: CASSPGNTIYF; CDR3nt: TGTGCCAGCAGCCCGGGAAACACCATATATTTT
d_gene: TRBD1; v_gene: TRBV5-6; len: 13; j_gene: TRBJ1-2; abundance: .; CDR3aa: CASSFRQGDGYTF; CDR3nt: TGTGCCAGCAGTTTTCGACAGGGGGACGGCTACACCTTC
d_gene: TRBD1; v_gene: TRBV12-3/TRBV12-4; len: 12; j_gene: TRBJ1-2; abundance: .; CDR3aa: CASSRQGPGYTF; CDR3nt: TGTGCCAGCAGTCGACAGGGACCTGGCTACACCTTC
d_gene: .; v_gene: TRBV5-1; len: 12; j_gene: TRBJ2-1; abundance: .; CDR3aa: CASSTRSGEQFF; CDR3nt: TGCGCCAGCAGCACTAGAAGTGGTGAGCAGTTCTTC
d_gene: .; v_gene: TRBV5-1; len: 14; j_gene: TRBJ2-1; abundance: .; CDR3aa: CASSWGDRYNEQFF; CDR3nt: TGCGCCAGCAGCTGGGGGGACAGATACAATGAGCAGTTCTTC
d_gene: .; v_gene: TRBV4-1; len: 19; j_gene: TRBJ2-6; abundance: .; CDR3aa: CASSPLPGLAYSGANVLTF; CDR3nt: TGCGCCAGCAGCCCCCTCCCGGGTTTGGCCTACTCTGGGGCCAACGTCCTGACTTTC
d_gene: .; v_gene: TRBV2; len: 12; j_gene: TRBJ2-3; abundance: .; CDR3aa: CTPPLVPDTQYF; CDR3nt: TGTACCCCCCCACTAGTCCCCGATACGCAGTATTTT
d_gene: .; v_gene: TRBV25-1; len: 14; j_gene: TRBJ1-6; abundance: .; CDR3aa: CASSWGQVDSPLHF; CDR3nt: TGTGCCAGCTCCTGGGGGCAGGTTGATTCACCCCTCCACTTT
d_gene: .; v_gene: TRBV14; len: 15; j_gene: TRBJ1-5; abundance: .; CDR3aa: CASSQDGEVGQPQHF; CDR3nt: TGTGCCAGCAGCCAAGACGGGGAAGTAGGTCAGCCCCAGCATTTT
d_gene: TRBD1; v_gene: TRBV12-3/TRBV12-4; len: 13; j_gene: TRBJ1-5; abundance: .; CDR3aa: CASSQQGDQPQHF; CDR3nt: TGTGCCAGCAGTCAACAGGGGGATCAGCCCCAGCATTTT
d_gene: .; v_gene: TRBV7-9; len: 15; j_gene: TRBJ2-3; abundance: .; CDR3aa: CASSLAAGSTDTQYF; CDR3nt: TGTGCCAGCAGCTTAGCCGCAGGGAGCACAGATACGCAGTATTTT
d_gene: .; v_gene: TRBV11-2; len: 15; j_gene: TRBJ2-5; abundance: .; CDR3aa: CASSLEGGSMETQYF; CDR3nt: TGTGCCAGCAGCTTAGAAGGGGGTTCGATGGAGACCCAGTACTTC
d_gene: TRBD2; v_gene: TRBV7-9; len: 14; j_gene: TRBJ2-7; abundance: once; CDR3aa: CASSSTGPAGEQYF; CDR3nt: TGTGCCAGCAGTTCTACAGGCCCAGCGGGGGAGCAGTACTTC
d_gene: TRBD1; v_gene: TRBV4-1; len: 13; j_gene: TRBJ1-5; abundance: .; CDR3aa: CASSADRAQPQHF; CDR3nt: TGCGCCAGCAGTGCGGACAGGGCCCAGCCCCAGCATTTT
d_gene: .; v_gene: TRBV10-3; len: 12; j_gene: TRBJ1-2; abundance: .; CDR3aa: CAISEPEYGYTF; CDR3nt: TGTGCCATCAGTGAGCCCGAGTATGGCTACACCTTC
d_gene: TRBD2; v_gene: TRBV3-1/TRBV3-2; len: 16; j_gene: TRBJ2-3; abundance: .; CDR3aa: CASSQEVGGRTDTQYF; CDR3nt: TGTGCCAGCAGCCAAGAGGTGGGGGGGAGGACAGATACGCAGTATTTT
d_gene: .; v_gene: TRBV21-1; len: 16; j_gene: TRBJ1-1; abundance: .; CDR3aa: CASSPRQGPLYTEAFF; CDR3nt: TGTGCCAGCAGCCCCCGACAGGGGCCCCTTTACACTGAAGCTTTCTTT
d_gene: .; v_gene: TRBV6-5; len: 14; j_gene: TRBJ1-3; abundance: .; CDR3aa: CASGTGGTRNTIYF; CDR3nt: TGTGCCAGCGGCACCGGGGGGACGAGAAACACCATATATTTT
d_gene: .; v_gene: TRBV12-3/TRBV12-4; len: 12; j_gene: TRBJ1-4; abundance: once; CDR3aa: CASSLAAGRLFF; CDR3nt: TGTGCCAGCAGTTTAGCTGCGGGGCGGCTGTTTTTT
d_gene: .; v_gene: TRBV9; len: 15; j_gene: TRBJ2-1; abundance: .; CDR3aa: CASSVAGQTYNEQFF; CDR3nt: TGTGCCAGCAGCGTTGCGGGACAGACCTACAATGAGCAGTTCTTC